Below are 27 T cell receptor beta chains sequenced from a single sample in a study of cytomegalovirus exposure and HLA in healthy donors. Researchers ran the PCR with 60 Vbeta and 13 Jbeta primers. Repertoires were generated with immunoSEQ multiplex PCR, while TCRdb's copy carries only in-frame clones and drops some. Of 150,000 or so clones in the sample, approximately 81% are singletons; the top ten hold about 0.4%. The sequenced sample was PBMCs. These receptors all come from a boy aged 2 to 9 in good health and CMV-seronegative.

V is TRBV5-6 and J is TRBJ1-6; 10 nucleotides align to TRBD1. The germline CDR1 and CDR2 sequences are SGHDT and YYEEEE. The CDR3 consists of 15 residues. Unmatched junction bases numbered 8, after V lost 4 bases and J lost 10 bases. This CDR3 is CASSPRQGAGSPLHF. The CDR3 nucleotides read TGTGCCAGCAGCCCCCGACAGGGGGCAGGCTCACCCCTCCACTTT.

This clone was observed a handful of times. The chain employs TRBV27 and TRBJ2-7, with 8 bases identical to TRBD2. Germline lookup yields CDR1 MNHEY and CDR2 SMNVEV (reference sequence). CDR3 size: 14 residues. Losses at the gene ends were 5 bases for V and 4 bases for J; bases not matched to a gene: 7. In DNA form, the CDR3 reads TGTGCCAGCAGTAAGACCAGCGGGAGTTACGAGCAGTACTTC. It translates to CASSKTSGSYEQYF.

The DNA for the CDR3 is TGTGCCAGCAGTGATGTTAGCGGACCTCAAAGCTCCTACAATGAGCAGTTCTTC. Translating gives CASSDVSGPQSSYNEQFF. The chain combines TRBV25-1 with TRBJ2-1; possible D gene TRBD2, 6 bases. The germline V gene has CDR1 MGHDK and CDR2 SYGVNS. The CDR3 is 18 amino acids. The V end lost 3 bases, the J end lost 0 bases, and 18 bases lay between the germline ends.

This clone appeared once. The chain combines TRBV27 with TRBJ2-5, with no clear D. The V gene's germline CDR1 is MNHEY and CDR2 SMNVEV (reference sequence). The CDR3 sequence is 17 residues long. With 2 bases removed from V and 1 base from J, the gap between germline ends came to 17 bases. The CDR3 sequence is CASSLRLDLDSQETQYF. The CDR3 region has the DNA TGTGCCAGCAGTTTACGGCTAGATCTTGATTCCCAAGAGACCCAGTACTTC.

This chain links TRBV7-6 with TRBJ2-5; 8 nucleotides line up with TRBD2. The better agreement between TRBJ2-7 and the DNA end casts doubt on the J call. This CDR3 is built from 15 residues. CDR1 and CDR2 (germline): SGHVS, FNYEAQ. CDR3 loop: CASSLVVAGTYEQYF. DNA for the CDR3: TGTGCCAGCAGCTTAGTGGTAGCGGGAACCTACGAGCAGTACTTC.

The chain carries TRBV7-2 and TRBJ2-3; 8 bases map to TRBD2. The CDR3 runs 16 residues. J gave up 2 bases and V 7 bases, and 11 bases lay outside the gene matches. Germline loops: CDR1 SGHTA, CDR2 FQGNSA. The CDR3 reads CASTPAPGGFTDTQYF. For the CDR3, the DNA is TGTGCCAGCACCCCCGCCCCGGGAGGGTTCACAGATACGCAGTATTTT.

This chain links TRBV19 with TRBJ2-7, with 7 bases identical to TRBD2. Trimming at V came to 8 bases and at J to 0 bases, leaving 13 bases not matched to a gene. CDR1 is LNHDA, CDR2 SQIVND, per germline (reference sequence). CDR3 length equals 16 residues. The CDR3, as DNA: TGTGCCAGTCGGAGGGCGACTAGCCCGAGCTCCTACGAGCAGTACTTC. It yields the protein CASRRATSPSSYEQYF.

The chain couples TRBV10-3 to TRBJ2-7; TRBD2 matches 10 bases. This CDR3 is built from 16 residues. Per the germline V gene, CDR1 is ENHRY and CDR2 is SYGVKD. V lost 6 bases and J lost 4; bases outside the gene matches: 12. The CDR3 loop reads CAIRYPEREGQYEQYF. The CDR3, as DNA: TGTGCCATCAGATACCCCGAGCGGGAGGGGCAGTACGAGCAGTACTTC.

The chain carries TRBV21-1 and TRBJ2-7; the D segment call TRBD1 is taken from the table without a DNA check. TRBV21-1 is assigned pseudogene status. This CDR3 has 16 amino acids. CDR3 amino acids: CASSLTGAPHSYEQYF. DNA of the CDR3: TGTGCCAGCAGTCTTACAGGGGCTCCCCACTCCTACGAGCAGTACTTC.

This clone has only one observation. V and J are TRBV6-1 and TRBJ1-2, with no clear D. Per germline, CDR1 MNHNS and CDR2 SASEGT. The germline V and J ends were trimmed by 2 bases and 1 base, with 11 bases remaining between them. CDR3 length: 15 residues. The DNA for the CDR3 is TGTGCCAGCAGTGAATCTCTGAGGGTTAACTATGGCTACACCTTC. This codes for CASSESLRVNYGYTF.

The rearrangement uses TRBV7-2 and TRBJ2-5; D perhaps matches TRBD2 (5 bases). Trimming shortened V by 2 bases and J by 5 bases, and 9 bases separated the two germline ends. This CDR3 has 13 amino acids. Germline CDR1 reads SGHTA; CDR2 reads FQGNSA. The CDR3 loop is CASSLPSWETQYF. CDR3 in DNA: TGTGCCAGCAGCTTACCTAGCTGGGAGACCCAGTACTTC.

The rearrangement links TRBV5-4 to TRBJ1-1, with D uncertain. Germline assignment: CDR1 SGHNT and CDR2 YYREEE (reference sequence). The V end was cut by 1 base, the J end by 0 bases, with 4 bases between. The CDR3 length is 13 residues. The CDR3 loop is CASSLNMNTEAFF. The CDR3 DNA reads as TGTGCCAGCAGCTTGAACATGAACACTGAAGCTTTCTTT.

The chain has TRBV19 and TRBJ2-1; 15 bases match TRBD2. The germline CDR1 and CDR2 sequences are LNHDA and SQIVND (reference sequence). V lost 4 bases and J lost 5; bases outside the gene matches: 18. The CDR3 contains 21 residues. The CDR3 coding sequence is TGTGCCAGTAGTACCCCCTTAGTCAGGACTAGCGGGAGGGCCGGGAACAATGAGCAGTTCTTC. Translated: CASSTPLVRTSGRAGNNEQFF. Based on the CDR3 plus reference TRBV19 and TRBJ2-1, the full variable domain is DGGITQSPKYLFRKEGQNVTLSCEQNLNHDAMYWYRQDPGQGLRLIYYSQIVNDFQKGDIAEGYSVSREKKESFPLTVTSAQKNPTAFYLCASSTPLVRTSGRAGNNEQFFGPGTRLTVL.

The V call is TRBV6-5, the J call TRBJ1-2; 8 bases agree with TRBD1. The germline gives CDR1 MNHEY, CDR2 SVGAGI. Losses at the gene ends were 6 bases for V and 5 bases for J; bases not matched to a gene: 11. The CDR3 is 15 residues long. The CDR3 protein is CASRPSRDRLYGYTF. The CDR3 DNA follows: TGTGCCAGCAGGCCCTCCCGGGACAGGTTGTATGGCTACACCTTC.

V usage is TRBV7-9 and J usage is TRBJ1-2; D unresolved. Trimming stripped 5 bases from V and 1 base from J, with 5 bases between. The CDR3 runs to 12 residues. Germline lookup yields CDR1 SEHNR and CDR2 FQNEAQ (reference sequence). The CDR3, as DNA: TGTGCCAGCAGCCCCATTAACTATGGCTACACCTTC. It encodes CASSPINYGYTF. Full variable domain (remainder filled in from reference TRBV7-9 and TRBJ1-2): DTGVSQNPRHKITKRGQNVTFRCDPISEHNRLYWYRQTLGQGPEFLTYFQNEAQLEKSRLLSDRFSAERPKGSFSTLEIQRTEQGDSAMYLCASSPINYGYTFGSGTRLTVV.

V usage is TRBV27 and J usage is TRBJ2-3; TRBD1 agrees at 9 bases. The CDR3 runs 14 residues. CDR1 and CDR2 from the germline V gene are MNHEY and SMNVEV (reference sequence). J lost 8 bases, V lost 5 bases, and 8 bases had no gene match. This CDR3 reads CASSTGQGLFTQYF. The CDR3 region has the DNA TGTGCCAGCAGTACGGGACAGGGTTTATTTACGCAGTATTTT.

The chain has TRBV2 and TRBJ2-1; D is undetermined. CDR3 length equals 16 residues. The ends were cut back, 0 bases at V and 3 bases at J, with 12 bases in the middle. Germline CDR1 is SNHLY and CDR2 is FYNNEI. The CDR3 bases are TGTGCCAGCAGTGAAGCAGAACAGACCATCTACAATGAGCAGTTCTTC. Amino acids: CASSEAEQTIYNEQFF.

CDR3 sequence (DNA): TGTGCCTGGCAGGGGAGCGGGGGATACAATGAGCAGTTCTTC. Translating it yields CAWQGSGGYNEQFF. V gene TRBV30 combines with J gene TRBJ2-1; 8 bases align to TRBD2. This CDR3 is 14 amino acids long. Germline V gene data show CDR1 as GTSNPN and CDR2 as SVGIG (reference sequence). V shed 5 bases, J shed 4 bases, and the junction held 7 bases outside the gene matches.

The V call is TRBV4-1, the J call TRBJ2-7; 10 positions agree with TRBD1. The CDR3 runs to 15 residues. Germline values: CDR1 MGHRA, CDR2 YSYEKL. Trimming removed 1 base from V and 5 bases from J; junction bases left unmatched: 5. The CDR3 sequence: CASSQAGTGEDEQYF. CDR3 DNA sequence: TGCGCCAGCAGCCAAGCCGGGACAGGGGAGGACGAGCAGTACTTC.

This clone came up once. V is TRBV13 and J is TRBJ1-2; a possible D gene is TRBD1 (5 bases). V lost 5 bases to trimming and J lost 4 bases, with 11 bases between them. This CDR3 contains 13 residues. Germline CDR1 reads PRHDT; CDR2 reads FYEKMQ (reference sequence). Written as DNA, the CDR3 is TGTGCCAGCAGCGAAGACAGAGTCTATGGCTACACCTTC. Amino acids: CASSEDRVYGYTF.

The chain recombines TRBV6-4 with TRBJ2-3, with D uncertain. The CDR3 is made up of 13 amino acids. V was trimmed by 3 bases and J by 0 bases, leaving 4 bases between them. Germline CDR1 reads MRHNA; CDR2 reads SNTAGT. The CDR3 bases are TGTGCCAGCAGTGAAGAGAGCACAGATACGCAGTATTTT. It translates to CASSEESTDTQYF.

The chain combines TRBV19 with TRBJ2-3; D is possibly TRBD1 (5 bases). Trimming took 3 bases from V and 0 from J, leaving 10 bases between them. This CDR3 has 15 residues. Looked up from germline, CDR1 is LNHDA and CDR2 is SQIVND (reference sequence). The CDR3 here is CASSMGRSSTDTQYF. The CDR3 DNA is TGTGCCAGTAGTATGGGGCGATCTAGCACAGATACGCAGTATTTT.

CDR3 amino acids: CASTEEVGYNEQFF. For the CDR3, the DNA is TGTGCCAGCACCGAGGAGGTGGGGTACAATGAGCAGTTCTTC. The chain employs TRBV6-1 and TRBJ2-1; D may be TRBD2 (5 bases). Germline V gene lookup returns CDR1 MNHNS and CDR2 SASEGT. The CDR3 has 14 amino acids. V lost 7 bases and J 4 bases, leaving 14 bases between the germline ends.

The rearrangement links TRBV28 to TRBJ1-1, with TRBD1 identical over 7 bases. The V gene end was trimmed by 5 bases and the J gene end by 7 bases; junction bases not matched to a gene: 16. Germline assignment: CDR1 MDHEN and CDR2 SYDVKM. The CDR3 contains 16 residues. The CDR3 coding sequence is TGTGCCAGCAGTGGCCTCAACAGGGGAGGTGTTTTTGAAGCTTTCTTT. Translating gives CASSGLNRGGVFEAFF.

This clone occurred a few times. The V and J genes are TRBV30 and TRBJ1-1; D unclear. The CDR3 totals 13 residues. CDR1 GTSNPN and CDR2 SVGIG come from the germline V gene (reference sequence). Trimming shortened V by 4 bases and J by 3 bases, and 12 bases separated the two germline ends. The CDR3 nucleotides are TGTGCCTGGACCCCTGTACGGGACACTGAAGCTTTCTTT. This sequence encodes CAWTPVRDTEAFF.

V gene TRBV6-4 combines with J gene TRBJ2-5; tentatively, D is TRBD1 (6 bases). The CDR3 covers 14 residues. Germline loops: CDR1 MRHNA, CDR2 SNTAGT. V was pared by 6 bases and J by 5 bases, with 16 bases between. CDR3 nucleotide sequence: TGTGCCAGCAGGAGGGACACGTCTTGGGAGACCCAGTACTTC. Its translation is CASRRDTSWETQYF.

In this sample, this clone turned up once. The rearrangement uses TRBV27 and TRBJ2-7; 8 bases map to TRBD2. CDR1 and CDR2 from the germline V gene are MNHEY and SMNVEV (reference sequence). Trimming took 5 bases from V and 6 from J; bases not matched to a gene: 9. There are 14 residues in the CDR3. CDR3 in amino acids: CASSLIAGRGEQYF. In DNA, the CDR3 is TGTGCCAGCAGTCTTATAGCGGGAAGGGGCGAGCAGTACTTC.